This TCR beta chain derives from a study of cytomegalovirus exposure and HLA in healthy donors (dated by TCRdb to about 2017). For context, the study as a whole: In an earlier analysis of some 550 of the donors, about 260 Gb of sequence data and 117 million unique TCR beta sequences from some 170 million T cells were reported. An early release that covered fewer than 800 HLA-typed donors contained about 300 gigabases of sequencing data and roughly 84 million unique TCR sequences. Of the 300 to 500 genotyped donors, 75% to 85% were placed in the genetic ancestry cluster associated with self-reported Caucasian donors. The study was designed to test whether signatures of past pathogen exposure could be identified by cataloging public T cell receptors. The study used immunosequencing to profile the T cell repertoires of some 600 subjects and linked those repertoires to cytomegalovirus serostatus. Along with the roughly 670-subject first cohort, a separate validation cohort of over a hundred different subjects was used. The study combined high-throughput TCR immunosequencing, statistical association of individual TCRs with disease status, and machine learning to predict cytomegalovirus infection status. A later analysis re-analyzed previously published TCR beta repertoires from 500 to 700 donors and added high-resolution HLA genotyping to study TCR occurrence patterns. Rather than using new phenotypic data, the later analysis identified candidate immune exposures from TCR beta sequences and from how often those sequences occurred across donors. In an earlier analysis of 587 of the donors, high-throughput TCR beta sequencing was used to judge whether each TCR beta V gene segment behaved as functional or pseudogenic. Donor age, sex, ethnicity and CMV serostatus were compiled together with the repertoire data. A later genetic analysis took genome-wide SNP genotypes for about 55% of the roughly 700 donors and used that subset as a discovery cohort. Every discovery cohort repertoire had been produced on one sequencing platform. HLA typing included class I and class II loci at four-digit resolution. The number of typed donors differed by locus: about 620-630 for A, B, C, DRB1 and DQB1; approximately 520 for DQA1; roughly 600 for DPA1; and about 470 for DPB1. A handful of DR-DQ haplotypes were handled as single units for association and clustering because linkage in the cohort was strong. Among some 400 genotyped donors of the cohort, an average of approximately 230,000 unique TCR beta nucleotide sequences were sequenced per donor, 15% to 20% of them non-productive.

Libraries were built with the immunoSEQ multiplex PCR assay. The multiplex PCR relied on a mix of 60 forward primers for TCR Vbeta segments and 13 reverse primers for TCR Jbeta segments. A multiplex PCR assay on genomic DNA amplified the CDR3 region of rearranged TCR beta genes. Amplified TCR beta libraries were sequenced as 87-base-pair reads on the Illumina HiSeq System. The study's processing was this. In a later analysis, around 80 million unique TCR beta chains were counted across the approximately 640 repertoires, and roughly 9.9 million of these chains were shared by at least two donors. To remove PCR and sequencing errors, raw reads were error-corrected and collapsed into unique sequences using a nearest-neighbor algorithm that merged closely related sequences. V, D and J gene segments were assigned by aligning CDR3 sequences to IMGT reference sequences. Each retained sequence needed at least a six-nucleotide match to both a V gene segment and a J gene segment. Rearrangements were classified as productive when the CDR3 lacked stop codons and remained in frame with V and J, and all other rearrangements were classified as non-productive. CDR3 was defined by IMGT convention, running from the second conserved V-encoded cysteine to the conserved J-encoded phenylalanine. The earlier analysis of fewer than 750 of the donors excluded sequences that lacked an unambiguous match to a single V gene segment. An earlier analysis of some 500 of the donors classified V segments as functional when productive rearrangements were above 56.7% and as segregating when the standard deviation between donors was above 5%. A statistical classification framework was built to diagnose cytomegalovirus status from the catalog of TCR beta chain sequences. A later analysis assigned V and J genes by comparing TCR nucleotide sequences with IMGT/GENE-DB human TR gene sequences. The TCRdist pipeline was used in a later analysis to assign CDR3 sequences and most-parsimonious VDJ recombination scenarios. A later analysis defined each TCR beta chain by its CDR3 amino acid sequence plus V-gene family, and excluded reads lacking a unique V-gene family. As a way to deal with suspected cross-contamination and a sequencing artifact, a later analysis dropped hundreds of nucleotide sequences that were highly shared and had low generation probability. For each public chain, a later analysis derived a clonal expansion index from normalized ranks of inferred template counts within each repertoire. In a later analysis, generation probabilities were computed using a VDJ recombination model fitted to out-of-frame rearrangements, and the results were checked against IGoR. Hypergeometric tests were used in a later analysis to score TCR-TCR, TCR-HLA and TCR-CMV co-occurrence, with a repertoire-size bias correction applied to the TCR pairs. To estimate false discovery rates, a later analysis permuted the HLA or CMV assignments 20 times. In a later analysis, co-occurring TCRs were grouped using DBSCAN, and TCRdist sequence similarity was added for clustering within HLA-allele-positive subsets. Co-occurrence clustering excluded repertoires with fewer than 30,000 or more than 120,000 public chains, plus five with anomalous nucleotide sharing. TCRdb holds this immuneACCESS table with in-frame rearrangements only. Some clones are missing; in checked studies, unresolved V genes explain under half, and the rest has no known cause. D and trimming come from the DNA, and the V and J calls and clone size come from that table. The sample records around 130,000 clones, around three quarters of which are singletons. Of the sample, 1% falls within the top ten clones.

As regards this clone: Its antigen specificity is not known. No base-level quality is on record; no much larger clone is a single base apart.

Here is what the overall study found, with its caveats: An association between a missense DCLRE1C variant and V-gene and J-gene trimming of TCR beta chains was found in a later genetic analysis and replicated in an independent cohort. In an earlier analysis of 500 to 650 of the donors, most TCR beta V segments appeared in productive rearrangements about 87% or about 30% of the time, broadly matching IMGT annotations. The only immune exposure information available for the cohort was CMV serostatus. In a later genetic analysis, fewer N-insertions in productive TCRs were reported among donors in an Asian-associated ancestry cluster than the approximately 710-donor mean. A later analysis found that TCR association rates varied across HLA loci, with DRB1 alleles showing the most associated TCRs and HLA-C alleles the fewest. A group of highly shared sequence variants was considered likely to be a technical artifact of the sequencing pipeline. The cohort was sequenced for TCR beta chains only, and without alpha or paired-chain data the features that could be detected were limited. Because counts were too low, about 18 rarely observed V segments, including chromosome 9 orphons, were excluded from the earlier analysis of 587 of the donors. A later analysis found that most CMV-associated TCR beta chains appeared HLA-restricted, with HLA associations seemingly driven largely by CMV exposure. The study gave a list of around 170 TCR beta chains associated with cytomegalovirus. It was suggested by the authors that the approach could potentially be generalized to other disease states and immunological phenotypes. Several of the top co-occurrence clusters appeared to be linked to parvovirus B19, influenza, CMV and Epstein-Barr virus, according to a later analysis. Linkage disequilibrium might explain the correlated functional status among segregating V segments, but an unknown experimental factor could not be ruled out. Presence/absence analyses assumed roughly uniform sequencing depth across donors, an assumption that may not hold. In vitro tests confirmed that a few of the cytomegalovirus-associated TCR beta chains recognize cytomegalovirus antigens. Most TCR sequences were observed very rarely across donors, whereas some public TCRs were present in many individuals. A further reported finding was that TCR beta sequences accurately predicted the HLA-A and HLA-B alleles for most subjects in the first cohort. Assigning TCR associations to individual alleles was difficult when HLA alleles, especially DR and DQ, strongly co-occurred. Because some donors lacked HLA typing at each locus, the association tests relied only on the typed subset. In both the original and validation cohorts, the classifier was reported to diagnose cytomegalovirus status with high specificity and sensitivity. The 87-base-pair reads could not distinguish some IMGT-functional V segments, including TRBV6-2 and TRBV6-3, so those segments were excluded. In a later analysis, 16,951 TCR beta sequences were associated with specific HLA alleles at a false discovery rate of 0.05. In a later analysis, HLA-associated TCR beta chains were found to be more clonally expanded and to have lower generation probabilities than equally common non-associated chains.

Trimming takes 5 bases from V and 4 bases from J, and the germline ends sit 11 bases apart. From a lookup of the germline V gene, CDR1 and CDR2 are MNHNS and SASEGT. Counted from cysteine to phenylalanine, this CDR3 has 13 amino acids. The DNA shown is the 39-base CDR3, in frame from base 1. The cohort consisted of fewer than 700 healthy bone marrow donors. At the time of sampling, every cohort member was nominally healthy, though immune exposures that went unrecorded were likely present. The donor was CMV seronegative and belonged to the group of 320 or so seronegative cohort members. A peripheral blood sample was collected from each donor, and TCR beta sequencing was performed on peripheral blood mononuclear cells. The Qiagen DNeasy Blood Extraction Kit was used to extract genomic DNA from the blood cell samples.

The receptor chain draws on TRBV6-1 and TRBJ1-1; TRBD1 is possibly the D segment (6 matching bases). What was sequenced was PBMCs. This receptor was obtained from a man between 35 and 55 years old in good health and CMV-seronegative. CDR3 protein: CASSQQGATEAFF. The bases read TGTGCCAGCAGTCAACAGGGAGCCACTGAAGCTTTCTTT.